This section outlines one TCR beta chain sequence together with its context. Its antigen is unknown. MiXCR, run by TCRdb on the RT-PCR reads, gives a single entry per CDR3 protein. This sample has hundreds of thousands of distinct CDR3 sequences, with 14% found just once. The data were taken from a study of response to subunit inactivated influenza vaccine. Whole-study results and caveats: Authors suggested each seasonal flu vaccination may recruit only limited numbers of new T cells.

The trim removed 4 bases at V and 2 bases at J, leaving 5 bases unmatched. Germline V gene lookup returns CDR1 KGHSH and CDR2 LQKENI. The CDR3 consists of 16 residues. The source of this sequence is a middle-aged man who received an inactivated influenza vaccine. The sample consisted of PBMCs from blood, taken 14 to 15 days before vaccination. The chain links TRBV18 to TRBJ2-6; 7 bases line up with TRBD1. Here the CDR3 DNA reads TGTGCCAGCTCACTAAACCAGGGGGCTGGGGCCAACGTCCTGACTTTC. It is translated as CASSLNQGAGANVLTF.